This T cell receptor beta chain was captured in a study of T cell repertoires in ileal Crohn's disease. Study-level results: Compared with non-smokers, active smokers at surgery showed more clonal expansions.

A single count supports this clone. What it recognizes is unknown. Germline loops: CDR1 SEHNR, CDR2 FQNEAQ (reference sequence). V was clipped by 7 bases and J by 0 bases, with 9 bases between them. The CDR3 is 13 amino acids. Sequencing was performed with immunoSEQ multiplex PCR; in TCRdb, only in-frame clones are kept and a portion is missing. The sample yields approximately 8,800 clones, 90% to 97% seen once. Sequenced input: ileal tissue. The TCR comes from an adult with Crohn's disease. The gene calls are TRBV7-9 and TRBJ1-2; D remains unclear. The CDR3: CASNRLTNYGYTF. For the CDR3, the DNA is TGTGCCAGCAACCGCCTAACTAACTATGGCTACACCTTC. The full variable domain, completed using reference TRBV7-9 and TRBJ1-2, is DTGVSQNPRHKITKRGQNVTFRCDPISEHNRLYWYRQTLGQGPEFLTYFQNEAQLEKSRLLSDRFSAERPKGSFSTLEIQRTEQGDSAMYLCASNRLTNYGYTFGSGTRLTVV.